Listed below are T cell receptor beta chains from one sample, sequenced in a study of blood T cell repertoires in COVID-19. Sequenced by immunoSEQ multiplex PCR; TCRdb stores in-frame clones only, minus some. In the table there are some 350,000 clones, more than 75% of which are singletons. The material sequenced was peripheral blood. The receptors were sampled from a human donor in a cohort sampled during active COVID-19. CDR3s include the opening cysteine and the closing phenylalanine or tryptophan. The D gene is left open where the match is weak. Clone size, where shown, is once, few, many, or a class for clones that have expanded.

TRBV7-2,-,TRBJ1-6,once,CASSLFRQGRTYNSPLHF,TGTGCCAGCAGCTTATTCCGGCAGGGGAGAACCTATAATTCACCCCTCCACTTT
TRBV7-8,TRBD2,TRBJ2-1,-,CASSPPKKTSGIDNEQFF,TGTGCCAGCAGCCCCCCTAAAAAAACTAGCGGGATCGACAATGAGCAGTTCTTC
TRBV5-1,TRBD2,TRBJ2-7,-,CASSLGLAGRYEQYF,TGCGCCAGCAGCTTGGGGCTAGCGGGACGCTACGAGCAGTACTTC
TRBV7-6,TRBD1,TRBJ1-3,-,CASSPYYRDRGKGSGNTIYF,TGTGCCAGCAGCCCCTATTACCGAGACAGGGGCAAAGGCTCTGGAAACACCATATATTTT
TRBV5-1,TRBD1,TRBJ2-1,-,CASSLADRRLNEQFF,TGCGCCAGCAGCTTGGCGGACAGGCGACTCAATGAGCAGTTCTTC
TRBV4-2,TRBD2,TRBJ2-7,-,CASSHQPGLGRPVEQYF,TGTGCCAGCAGCCACCAACCCGGACTAGGCCGACCTGTCGAGCAGTACTTC
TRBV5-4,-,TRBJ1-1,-,CASSDGLLNTEAFF,TGTGCCAGCAGCGATGGACTGCTGAACACTGAAGCTTTCTTT
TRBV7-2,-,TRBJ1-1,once,CASTPTPGKNTEAFF,TGTGCCAGCACCCCCACCCCCGGGAAGAACACTGAAGCTTTCTTT
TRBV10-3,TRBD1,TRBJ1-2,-,CAIRGTGAGYTF,TGTGCCATCAGGGGAACAGGGGCCGGCTACACCTTC
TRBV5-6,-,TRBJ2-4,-,CASHRVDKNIQYF,TGTGCCAGTCACAGGGTTGACAAAAACATTCAGTACTTC
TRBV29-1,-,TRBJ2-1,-,CSVPGRLVNEQFF,TGCAGCGTTCCTGGCAGACTGGTCAATGAGCAGTTCTTC
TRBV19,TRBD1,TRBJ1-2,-,CASKGQGGSGYTF,TGTGCCAGTAAGGGACAGGGAGGGAGTGGCTACACCTTC
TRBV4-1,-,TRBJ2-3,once,CASGGRYTQYF,TGCGCCAGCGGAGGTCGCTATACGCAGTATTTT
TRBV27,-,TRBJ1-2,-,CASSLNGNYGYTF,TGTGCCAGCAGTTTAAACGGGAACTATGGCTACACCTTC
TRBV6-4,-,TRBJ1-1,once,CASSDSTGIGVTEAFF,TGTGCCAGCAGTGACTCGACGGGGATCGGGGTCACTGAAGCTTTCTTT
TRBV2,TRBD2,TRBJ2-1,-,CASSESSGTSGVYRSSYNEQFF,TGTGCCAGCAGTGAATCTTCCGGGACTAGCGGGGTATACCGAAGCTCCTACAATGAGCAGTTCTTC
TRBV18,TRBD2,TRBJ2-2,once,CASSPSSGRINTGELFF,TGTGCCAGCTCACCATCTAGCGGGAGGATCAACACCGGGGAGCTGTTTTTT
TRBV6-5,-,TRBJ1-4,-,CASGPTGHPNEKLFF,TGTGCCAGCGGACCTACGGGACACCCTAATGAAAAACTGTTTTTT
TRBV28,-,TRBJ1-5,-,CASMDTDNQPQHF,TGTGCCAGCATGGACACTGACAATCAGCCCCAGCATTTT
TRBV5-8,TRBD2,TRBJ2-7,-,CASSLAGTRDYEQYF,TGTGCCAGCAGCTTGGCTGGGACTAGGGACTACGAGCAGTACTTC
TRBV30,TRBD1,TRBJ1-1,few,CAWSKQGTNTEAFF,TGTGCCTGGAGTAAACAGGGGACGAACACTGAAGCTTTCTTT
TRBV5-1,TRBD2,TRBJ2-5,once,CASIRGAGGLGETQYF,TGCGCCAGCATCCGTGGAGCGGGGGGGCTCGGGGAGACCCAGTACTTC